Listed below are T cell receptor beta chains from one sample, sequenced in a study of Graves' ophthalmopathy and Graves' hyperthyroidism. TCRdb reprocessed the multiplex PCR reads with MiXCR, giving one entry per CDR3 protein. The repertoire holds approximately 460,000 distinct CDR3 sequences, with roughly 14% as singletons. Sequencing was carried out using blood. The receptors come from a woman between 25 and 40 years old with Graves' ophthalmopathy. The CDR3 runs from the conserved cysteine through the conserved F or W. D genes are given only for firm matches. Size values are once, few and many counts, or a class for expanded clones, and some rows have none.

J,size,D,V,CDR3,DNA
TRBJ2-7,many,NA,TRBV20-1,CSATRDVSYEQYF,TGCAGTGCCACCCGGGACGTCTCCTACGAGCAGTACTTC
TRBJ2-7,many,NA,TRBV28,CASTGEGYEQYF,TGTGCCAGCACCGGCGAGGGGTACGAGCAGTACTTC
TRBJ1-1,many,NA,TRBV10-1,CASSVGPFTEAFF,TGCGCCAGCAGTGTTGGGCCGTTCACTGAAGCTTTCTTT
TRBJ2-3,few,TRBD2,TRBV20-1,CRRGTSGVPADTQYF,TGCAGGAGGGGGACTAGCGGGGTCCCGGCTGATACGCAGTATTTT
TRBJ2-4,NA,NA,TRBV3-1,CASSVGNRGIQYF,TGTGCCAGCAGCGTAGGTAATCGGGGCATTCAGTACTTC
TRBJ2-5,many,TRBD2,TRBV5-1,CASSLFASGSGETQYF,TGCGCCAGCAGCTTGTTTGCTAGCGGGAGTGGGGAGACCCAGTACTTC
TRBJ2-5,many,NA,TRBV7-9,CASRPGGRETQYF,TGTGCCAGCAGACCAGGGGGGCGAGAGACCCAGTACTTC
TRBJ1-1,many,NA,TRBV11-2,CASSPGRWNTEAFF,TGTGCCAGCAGCCCAGGACGGTGGAACACTGAAGCTTTCTTT
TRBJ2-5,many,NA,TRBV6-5,CASSYMGLRETQYF,TGTGCCAGCAGTTACATGGGGCTCCGGGAGACCCAGTACTTC
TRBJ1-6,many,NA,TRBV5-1,CASSLDGPNNSPLHF,TGCGCCAGCAGCTTGGACGGTCCAAATAATTCACCCCTCCACTTT
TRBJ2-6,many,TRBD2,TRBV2,CASRGTSAGANVLTF,TGTGCCAGCAGGGGTACTAGCGCGGGGGCCAACGTCCTGACTTTC
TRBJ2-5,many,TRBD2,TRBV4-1,CASSQRGLGLETQYF,TGCGCCAGCAGCCAAAGGGGACTAGGACTGGAGACCCAGTACTTC
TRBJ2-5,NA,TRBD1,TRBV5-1,CASSSGGTARETQYF,TGCGCCAGCAGCTCGGGTGGGACAGCCCGGGAGACCCAGTACTTC
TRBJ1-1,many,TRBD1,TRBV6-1,CASSRRRDRQGEAFF,TGTGCCAGCAGTAGACGTCGGGACAGGCAAGGTGAAGCTTTCTTT
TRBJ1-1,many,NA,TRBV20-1,CSAHHRVRGTEAFF,TGCAGTGCTCACCACAGGGTACGGGGCACTGAAGCTTTCTTT
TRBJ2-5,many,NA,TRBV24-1,CATSGAGKETQYF,TGTGCCACCAGTGGCGCAGGGAAAGAGACCCAGTACTTC
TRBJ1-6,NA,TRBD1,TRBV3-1,CASSYRGNNSPLHF,TGTGCCAGCAGCTACAGGGGGAATAATTCACCCCTCCACTTT
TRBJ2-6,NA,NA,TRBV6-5,CASSYRSTRAYVLTF,TGTGCCAGCAGTTACAGAAGTACTCGGGCCTACGTCCTGACTTTC
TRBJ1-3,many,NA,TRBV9,CASSVGDNTIYF,TGTGCCAGCAGCGTAGGGGATAACACCATATATTTT
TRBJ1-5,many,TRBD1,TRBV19,CATTRGDRGQFANQPQHF,TGTGCCACAACGAGGGGGGACAGGGGGCAATTTGCCAATCAGCCCCAGCATTTT
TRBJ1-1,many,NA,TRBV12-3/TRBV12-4,CASSPGQAREAFF,TGTGCCAGCAGTCCCGGTCAGGCAAGGGAAGCTTTCTTT
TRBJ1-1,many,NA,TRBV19,CASSIGSSMNTEAFF,TGTGCCAGTAGTATAGGTAGCAGCATGAACACTGAAGCTTTCTTT
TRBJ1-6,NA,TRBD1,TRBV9,CASSLTGKSYNSPLHF,TGTGCCAGCAGCTTGACAGGGAAGTCCTATAATTCACCCCTCCACTTT
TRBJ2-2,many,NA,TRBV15,CATRAGTKQNGELFF,TGTGCCACCAGGGCCGGGACCAAGCAAAACGGGGAGCTGTTTTTT
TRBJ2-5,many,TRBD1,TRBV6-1,CASTPRGQGETQYF,TGTGCCAGCACCCCAAGGGGACAGGGAGAGACCCAGTACTTC
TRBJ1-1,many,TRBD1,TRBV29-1,CSVEGQMNTEAFF,TGCAGCGTTGAGGGACAGATGAACACTGAAGCTTTCTTT
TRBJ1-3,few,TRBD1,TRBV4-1,CASSHLDRGRNTIYF,TGCGCCAGCAGCCATCTCGACAGGGGTAGAAACACCATATATTTT
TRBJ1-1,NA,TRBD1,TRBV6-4,CASSALTGAHPNTEAFF,TGTGCCAGCAGTGCTCTGACAGGGGCCCACCCGAACACTGAAGCTTTCTTT
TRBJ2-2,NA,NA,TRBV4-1,CASSHQGGGDYGELFF,TGCGCCAGCAGCCATCAGGGGGGAGGAGATTACGGGGAGCTGTTTTTT
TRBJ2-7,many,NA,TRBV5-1,CASRLDRDEQYF,TGCGCCAGCAGACTCGACAGAGACGAGCAGTACTTC
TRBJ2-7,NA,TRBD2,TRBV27,CASSFSGLDPEQYF,TGTGCCAGCAGTTTTTCGGGACTAGACCCCGAGCAGTACTTC
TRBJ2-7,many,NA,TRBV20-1,CSARGGGEPSHEQYF,TGCAGTGCTAGAGGTGGTGGCGAACCGAGTCACGAGCAGTACTTC
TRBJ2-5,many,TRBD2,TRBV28,CASSSRTPLGGQETQYF,TGTGCCAGCAGTTCCCGAACCCCATTGGGGGGGCAAGAGACCCAGTACTTC
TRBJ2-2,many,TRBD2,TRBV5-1,CASTLLAGEAGELFF,TGCGCCAGCACCCTACTAGCGGGAGAGGCCGGGGAGCTGTTTTTT
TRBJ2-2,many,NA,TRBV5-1,CASSQHTVENTGELFF,TGCGCCAGCAGCCAACACACGGTTGAGAACACCGGGGAGCTGTTTTTT
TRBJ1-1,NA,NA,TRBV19,CASSTPNGKPRTEAFF,TGTGCCAGTAGTACGCCCAATGGGAAGCCAAGGACTGAAGCTTTCTTT
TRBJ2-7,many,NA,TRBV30,CAWTPGTSYEQYF,TGTGCCTGGACGCCGGGAACCTCCTACGAGCAGTACTTC
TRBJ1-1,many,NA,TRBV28,CASGIQGNTEAFF,TGTGCCAGCGGAATACAGGGGAACACTGAAGCTTTCTTT
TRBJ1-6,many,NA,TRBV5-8,CASSFGRQATNSPLHF,TGTGCCAGCAGCTTCGGGAGACAGGCAACTAATTCACCCCTCCACTTT
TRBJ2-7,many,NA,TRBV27,CASSPYFSGSYEQYF,TGTGCCAGCAGTCCGTACTTTAGCGGATCCTACGAGCAGTACTTC
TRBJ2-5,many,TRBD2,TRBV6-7,CASTPWGGVGETQYF,TGTGCCAGCACTCCGTGGGGGGGAGTCGGGGAGACCCAGTACTTC
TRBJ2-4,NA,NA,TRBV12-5,CASGFTVGAGSPAKNIQYF,TGTGCTAGTGGTTTTACGGTTGGGGCAGGCAGTCCGGCCAAAAACATTCAGTACTTC
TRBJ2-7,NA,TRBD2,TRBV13,CASSSGLAGYEQCF,TGTGCCAGCAGCTCGGGACTAGCCGGCTACGAGCAGTGCTTC
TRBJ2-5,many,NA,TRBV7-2,CASSKQRQETQYF,TGTGCCAGCAGTAAACAGAGACAAGAGACCCAGTACTTC
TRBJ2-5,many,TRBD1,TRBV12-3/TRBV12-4,CASRRTGGEETQYF,TGTGCCAGCAGAAGGACAGGGGGCGAAGAGACCCAGTACTTC
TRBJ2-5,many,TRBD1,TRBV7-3,CASSRGTGRQETQYF,TGTGCCAGCAGCCGAGGGACAGGGCGACAAGAGACCCAGTACTTC
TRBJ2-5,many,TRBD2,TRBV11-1,CASSPGTSGRLQETQYF,TGTGCCAGCAGCCCGGGGACTAGCGGGAGGCTTCAAGAGACCCAGTACTTC
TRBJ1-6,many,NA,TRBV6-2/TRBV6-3,CASSRGQGAGSPLHF,TGTGCCAGCAGTCGGGGGCAGGGCGCCGGTTCACCCCTCCACTTT
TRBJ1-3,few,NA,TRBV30,CAWSVPPAFDRDF,TGTGCCTGGAGTGTACCTCCGGCGTTTGACCGGGATTTT
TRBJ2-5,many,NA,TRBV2,CASRGTPNGETQYF,TGTGCCAGCAGAGGGACTCCGAACGGAGAGACCCAGTACTTC
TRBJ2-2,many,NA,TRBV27,CASSPRGKNTGELFF,TGTGCCAGCAGTCCTAGGGGCAAGAACACCGGGGAGCTGTTTTTT
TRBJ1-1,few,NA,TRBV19,CASSTTLRAEAFF,TGTGCCAGTAGTACTACTCTACGGGCTGAAGCTTTCTTT
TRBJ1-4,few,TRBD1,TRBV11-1,CASSSPRDRAAATNEKLFF,TGTGCCAGCAGCTCTCCCCGGGACAGGGCCGCCGCAACTAATGAAAAACTGTTTTTT
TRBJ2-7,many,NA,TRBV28,CASRVNRARFHEQYF,TGTGCCAGCAGGGTAAACAGGGCAAGGTTCCACGAGCAGTACTTC
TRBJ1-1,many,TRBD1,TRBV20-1,CSADGTVEAFF,TGCAGTGCTGACGGGACAGTTGAAGCTTTCTTT
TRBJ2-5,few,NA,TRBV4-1,CASSQGGWGSGETQYF,TGCGCCAGCAGCCAAGGGGGTTGGGGGTCGGGAGAGACCCAGTACTTC
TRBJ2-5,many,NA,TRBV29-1,CSSLHQETQYF,TGCAGTTCTCTTCATCAAGAGACCCAGTACTTC
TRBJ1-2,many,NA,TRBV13,CASSAGPRGNYGYTF,TGTGCCAGCAGCGCTGGCCCCCGGGGAAACTATGGCTACACCTTC
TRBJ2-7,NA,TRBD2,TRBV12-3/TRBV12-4,CASSPRTRKSLYEQYF,TGTGCCAGCAGTCCAAGGACTAGAAAGTCACTCTACGAGCAGTACTTC